The 2 T cell receptor beta chains given below trace back to one sample, sequenced in a study of chemoradiotherapy in HPV16-positive cancers. Clones were read by immunoSEQ multiplex PCR, and TCRdb kept only the in-frame ones, dropping some. Of 15,000 to 20,000 clones detected, roughly nine tenths appear once; the ten largest clones hold roughly 14%. Sequences were derived from blood, sampled from a patient who underwent chemoradiotherapy. Every receptor here comes from a human donor with HPV-associated anogenital cancer.

The chain employs TRBV7-8 and TRBJ2-5; perhaps TRBD1 as D (5 bases). V lost 2 bases and J lost 2, with 9 bases in between. This CDR3 region has 14 residues. The germline gives CDR1 SGHVS, CDR2 FQNEAQ. The DNA of the CDR3 is TGTGCCAGCAGCTTATGGGCAGGGCAAGAGACCCAGTACTTC. Amino acid sequence: CASSLWAGQETQYF.

V and J are TRBV5-1 and TRBJ2-1; 12 bases are a match to TRBD2. The CDR3 has 15 residues. Trimming removed 5 bases from V and 10 bases from J; junction bases left unmatched: 10. Germline assignment: CDR1 SGHRS and CDR2 YFSETQ. The CDR3 bases are TGCGCCAGCAGGTCCCGACTAGCGGGGGTCTCGGAGCAGTTCTTC. Protein product: CASRSRLAGVSEQFF.